This T cell receptor (beta chain) appears in the sequencing data of a study of neurological immune-mediated disorders. Overall study results and limits: Healthy controls had more TCR clonal expansion than multiple sclerosis, which showed the least, whereas HTLV-1-associated myelopathy showed the most. The expanded clones of different subjects shared no CDR3 amino acid sequences (suggesting private repertoires in all groups).

2 million PBMCs stored at -80 C were the source of the unsorted libraries. Synthesis of cDNA was carried out by template-switch 5'RACE. The reaction used 10-nucleotide random UMIs. Via MiXCR, TCRdb re-called the 5' RACE reads, giving one row per CDR3 protein. This sample yields 50,000 to 70,000 distinct CDR3 sequences, of which roughly 13% are seen a single time; over 8.5% belongs to the top ten. CDR3 length equals 16 residues. Germline CDR1 is SGHRS and CDR2 is YFSETQ. The trim removed 0 bases at V and 9 bases at J, leaving 10 bases unmatched. This clonotype showed up many times. As yet, its antigen is unknown.

The V call is TRBV5-1, the J call TRBJ2-1; 9 bases fit TRBD2. The sequencing input was PBMCs. This sequence was found in a woman aged 60-75 years with HTLV-1-associated myelopathy (HAM/TSP). The CDR3 DNA follows: TGCGCCAGCAGCTTGGCCACGGTAGCGGGAGCAGGTGAGCAGTTCTTC. Residues: CASSLATVAGAGEQFF.